This TCR beta chain comes out of a study of T cell responses to AZD1222 COVID-19 vaccine. Study-level points and caveats: Clonal diversity was possibly underestimated, and white British individuals and females predominated among donors. Reportedly, close to half of spike-specific TCRs are directed against unmutated variant regions.

Trimming removed 4 bases from V and 0 bases from J, with 4 bases in between. The V gene's germline CDR1 is SQVTM and CDR2 ANQGSEA. The CDR3 contains 12 residues. The protocol was immunoSEQ multiplex PCR, while the TCRdb copy is restricted to in-frame clones and leaves out a portion. The data show approximately 64,000 clones, around nine tenths seen once. To note about this clone: Its antigen is unknown.

Sequenced material: peripheral blood, taken 28 days after the second dose of the MenACWY control vaccine. This clonotype was obtained from an adult who received the MenACWY meningococcal vaccine as a control. J is TRBJ1-3 and V is TRBV29-1, with D unclear. CDR3 in DNA: TGCAGCGTTGGTACCTCTGGAAACACCATATATTTT. Protein sequence: CSVGTSGNTIYF. Full variable domain (remainder filled in from reference TRBV29-1 and TRBJ1-3): SAVISQKPSRDICQRGTSLTIQCQVDSQVTMMFWYRQQPGQSLTLIATANQGSEATYESGFVIDKFPISRPNLTFSTLTVSNMSPEDSSIYLCSVGTSGNTIYFGEGSWLTVV.